The 12 T cell receptor beta chains below come from one sample, sequenced in a study of blood T cell repertoires in COVID-19. TCRdb's table, derived via immunoSEQ multiplex PCR, lists solely in-frame clones and lacks some. The data contain some 240,000 clones, 81% of them singletons. Source material: peripheral blood. These receptor sequences come from a woman over 75 with COVID-19, enrolled during active disease.

The CDR3 spells CAWSGGSSGNTIYF. DNA of the CDR3: TGTGCCTGGAGCGGTGGGAGCTCTGGAAACACCATATATTTT. This chain links TRBV30 with TRBJ1-3; D is unresolved. Germline V lookup: CDR1 GTSNPN, CDR2 SVGIG (reference sequence). The CDR3 loop spans 14 amino acids. The V and J ends lost 3 bases and 0 bases respectively, with 9 bases between them.

V is TRBV21-1 and J is TRBJ1-5. TRBV21-1 is termed a pseudogene. The CDR3 spans 17 residues. CDR3 nucleotides: TGTGCCAGCAGCAAGGGGGAGGGGGGTTATAGCAATCAGCCCCAGCATTTT. As protein: CASSKGEGGYSNQPQHF.

The rearrangement links TRBV29-1 to TRBJ2-7; 10 bases line up with TRBD1. This CDR3 region has 14 residues. Unmatched junction bases numbered 6, after V lost 6 bases and J lost 1 base. Germline V gives CDR1 SQVTM, CDR2 ANQGSEA. The CDR3 region has the DNA TGCAGCGTCAGCCGACAGGGGGCTTCCTACGAGCAGTACTTC. Translated: CSVSRQGASYEQYF.

The rearrangement uses TRBV15 and TRBJ2-2; tentative D call: TRBD2 (6 bases). The V gene lost 0 bases and the J gene lost 7 bases, with 12 bases spanning the gap. The CDR3 runs to 15 residues. Germline V gene lookup returns CDR1 LNHNV and CDR2 YYDKDF (reference sequence). CDR3 sequence (DNA): TGTGCCACCAGCAGAGATCTCGGGAGTGGCGGGGAGCTGTTTTTT. This gives the protein CATSRDLGSGGELFF.

V is TRBV9 and J is TRBJ1-1; 9 bases match TRBD1. CDR3 length: 16 residues. V was clipped by 0 bases and J by 0 bases; unmatched bases: 3. The germline V gene encodes CDR1 SGDLS and CDR2 YYNGEE. DNA of the CDR3: TGTGCCAGCAGCGTAGTAACAGGGGGCCTGAACACTGAAGCTTTCTTT. Its translation is CASSVVTGGLNTEAFF.

This clone was seen only a few times. V is TRBV18 and J is TRBJ1-2; TRBD1 aligns across 11 bases. This CDR3 has 15 amino acids. Unmatched junction bases numbered 4, after V lost 3 bases and J lost 4 bases. Germline V gene sequence: CDR1 KGHSH, CDR2 LQKENI. The CDR3 nucleotides read TGTGCCAGCTCACCCGGGGGACAGGGGGTCTATGGCTACACCTTC. This codes for CASSPGGQGVYGYTF. Full variable domain (missing parts from reference TRBV18 and TRBJ1-2): NAGVMQNPRHLVRRRGQEARLRCSPMKGHSHVYWYRQLPEEGLKFMVYLQKENIIDESGMPKERFSAEFPKEGPSILRIQQVVRGDSAAYFCASSPGGQGVYGYTFGSGTRLTVV.

The gene calls are TRBV3-1 (or the pseudogene TRBV3-2) and TRBJ1-6; 8 nucleotides align to TRBD1. The CDR3 contains 16 residues. Germline trimming cut 1 base from V and 6 bases from J; bases unmatched to any gene: 5. CDR1 LGHDT and CDR2 YNNKEL come from the germline V gene (reference sequence). The CDR3 DNA sequence: TGTGCCAGCAGCCAAGTCGGTGGACAGGGTAATTCACCCCTCCACTTT. Its translation is CASSQVGGQGNSPLHF.

The V gene is TRBV9, the J gene TRBJ2-3; 7 nucleotides align to TRBD2. The CDR3 totals 15 residues. The V gene end was trimmed by 4 bases and the J gene end by 0 bases; junction bases not matched to a gene: 5. In germline, CDR1 is SGDLS, CDR2 YYNGEE. The chain's CDR3 is CASSPSGASTDTQYF. CDR3 coding DNA: TGTGCCAGCAGCCCGAGCGGGGCTAGCACAGATACGCAGTATTTT.

The rearrangement joins TRBV10-2 to TRBJ2-7; 7 bases map to TRBD1. The V and J ends lost 0 bases and 2 bases, in that order; junction bases with no gene match: 4. The CDR3 is made up of 15 amino acids. The germline V gene has CDR1 WSHSY and CDR2 SAAADI. The CDR3 protein is CASSESGDRAYEQYF. DNA of the CDR3: TGCGCCAGCAGTGAGTCTGGGGACAGAGCCTACGAGCAGTACTTC.

The CDR3 reads CAWSVLPHEQYF. DNA for the CDR3: TGTGCCTGGAGTGTACTACCCCATGAGCAGTACTTC. The rearrangement uses TRBV30 and TRBJ2-7, with D unclear. Germline V lookup: CDR1 GTSNPN, CDR2 SVGIG (reference sequence). This CDR3 has 12 amino acids. The V gene lost 0 bases and the J gene lost 7 bases, with 10 bases spanning the gap.

The chain uses TRBV9 and TRBJ2-7; D remains unclear. V was trimmed by 0 bases and J by 3 bases, leaving 4 bases between them. The CDR3 is made up of 12 amino acids. The germline gives CDR1 SGDLS, CDR2 YYNGEE. The chain's CDR3 is CASSVDNYEQYF. The CDR3 DNA follows: TGTGCCAGCAGCGTAGATAACTACGAGCAGTACTTC.

This sequence joins TRBV5-1 and TRBJ2-7, with 10 positions matching TRBD2. The CDR3 runs to 16 residues. V shed 3 bases, J shed 0 bases, and the junction held 6 bases outside the gene matches. CDR1 and CDR2 (germline): SGHRS, YFSETQ. The CDR3 DNA follows: TGCGCCAGCAGCTACAGCGGGGGGGCCAGCTCCTACGAGCAGTACTTC. Its translation is CASSYSGGASSYEQYF.